A single sample gave rise to the 22 T cell receptor beta chains below, sequenced in a study of identifying expanded T cells in peripheral blood. Sequencing used immunoSEQ multiplex PCR; TCRdb keeps in-frame clones, though not all of them. Among about 120,000 clones, approximately 88% were seen once, and the ten largest hold approximately 3%. Sample: blood. The receptors derive from a person between 18 and 75 years old in good health.

This chain connects TRBV5-1 to TRBJ1-1, with D maybe TRBD1 (6 bases). The CDR3 extends over 14 amino acids. V was cut by 4 bases and J by 3 bases, with 13 bases left in between. Per germline, CDR1 SGHRS and CDR2 YFSETQ. This chain's CDR3 is CASSPRGSDTEAFF. In DNA, the CDR3 is TGCGCCAGCAGCCCCAGGGGTTCCGACACTGAAGCTTTCTTT.

The chain has TRBV5-1 and TRBJ1-1; no reliable D call. V dropped 1 base and J dropped 0 bases, with 7 bases sitting between them. The CDR3 loop spans 14 amino acids. Per the germline V gene, CDR1 is SGHRS and CDR2 is YFSETQ. CDR3 sequence (DNA): TGCGCCAGCAGCTTGCGACCGATGAACACTGAAGCTTTCTTT. Residues: CASSLRPMNTEAFF.

The V gene is TRBV19, the J gene TRBJ1-1; a weak D match, TRBD1 (5 bases). This CDR3 has 15 residues. V was cut by 6 bases and J by 3 bases, with 17 bases left in between. Germline V gene lookup returns CDR1 LNHDA and CDR2 SQIVND (reference sequence). Written as DNA, the CDR3 is TGTGCCAGTAGCCCCTTTCAGGTGGGGGACACTGAAGCTTTCTTT. This codes for CASSPFQVGDTEAFF.

This sequence joins TRBV5-1 and TRBJ2-7; D is possibly TRBD1 (6 bases). The germline gives CDR1 SGHRS, CDR2 YFSETQ. The germline V and J ends were trimmed by 1 base and 1 base, with 12 bases remaining between them. The CDR3 length is 15 residues. The CDR3 DNA sequence: TGCGCCAGCAGCTTGCGCCAGGGGCGTTCCTACGAGCAGTACTTC. Translating it yields CASSLRQGRSYEQYF.

The CDR3 DNA reads as TGTGCCAGCAGTTACTCAGGAGGGAGCTATGGCTACACCTTC. Amino acids: CASSYSGGSYGYTF. The V and J genes are TRBV6-6 and TRBJ1-2; D remains unclear. The CDR3 has 14 amino acids. Germline values: CDR1 MNHNY, CDR2 SVGAGI (reference sequence). Trimming shortened V by 0 bases and J by 4 bases, and 9 bases separated the two germline ends.

The V call is TRBV2, the J call TRBJ2-3; D call uncertain. The V gene lost 2 bases and the J gene lost 6 bases, with 3 bases spanning the gap. The germline V gene encodes CDR1 SNHLY and CDR2 FYNNEI. The CDR3 spans 11 residues. The CDR3 nucleotides read TGTGCCAGCAGTGAAAGTGATACGCAGTATTTT. As protein: CASSESDTQYF.

V gene TRBV2 combines with J gene TRBJ1-1; D is possibly TRBD1 (5 bases). V lost 0 bases, J lost 1 base, and 12 bases lay in between. Germline values: CDR1 SNHLY, CDR2 FYNNEI. CDR3 length equals 16 residues. DNA of the CDR3: TGTGCCAGCAGTGAAGCGGGAGGGGAGGGGAACACTGAAGCTTTCTTT. This gives the protein CASSEAGGEGNTEAFF.

This chain links TRBV5-4 with TRBJ1-2; D remains ambiguous. V gave up 1 base and J gave up 2 bases, with 12 bases separating them. CDR3 size: 15 residues. Germline CDR1 SGHNT, CDR2 YYREEE (reference sequence). CDR3: CASSLFTRRNYGYTF. In DNA form, the CDR3 reads TGTGCCAGCAGCTTGTTTACCCGTCGGAACTATGGCTACACCTTC.

In this sample, this clone turned up a few times. The chain carries TRBV30 and TRBJ1-2, with D hard to call. Germline V lookup: CDR1 GTSNPN, CDR2 SVGIG (reference sequence). Trimming took off 3 bases at V and 5 bases at J, with 19 bases between the two ends. The CDR3 is 15 residues long. CDR3 protein: CAWSKTDGGVYGYTF. In DNA form, the CDR3 reads TGTGCCTGGAGCAAAACGGACGGAGGAGTTTATGGCTACACCTTC.

The chain employs TRBV5-1 and TRBJ2-1; perhaps TRBD2 as D (5 bases). Trimming took off 1 base at V and 4 bases at J, with 15 bases between the two ends. This CDR3 has 16 amino acids. Germline V lookup: CDR1 SGHRS, CDR2 YFSETQ. The CDR3 reads CASSLLPFGDYNEQFF. CDR3 DNA sequence: TGCGCCAGCAGCTTGTTGCCTTTCGGGGATTACAATGAGCAGTTCTTC.

The chain joins TRBV7-8 to TRBJ2-3; 8 bases are shared with TRBD2. V was pared by 1 base and J by 0 bases, with 15 bases of the junction left unmatched. The CDR3 loop spans 20 amino acids. The germline V gene encodes CDR1 SGHVS and CDR2 FQNEAQ. CDR3 sequence reads: CASSLGSVAGSEMSTDTQYF. The CDR3, as DNA: TGTGCCAGCAGCTTAGGGTCGGTAGCGGGGTCAGAAATGAGCACAGATACGCAGTATTTT.

The chain's CDR3 is CASSLVGNTEAFF. The CDR3 DNA follows: TGTGCCAGCAGCTTAGTAGGGAACACTGAAGCTTTCTTT. The chain employs TRBV7-3 and TRBJ1-1; D not resolved. The V gene's germline CDR1 is SGHTA and CDR2 FQGTGA. Trimming shortened V by 2 bases and J by 1 base, and 5 bases separated the two germline ends. CDR3 length: 13 amino acids.

The V gene is TRBV18, the J gene TRBJ1-1, with D tentatively TRBD1 (5 bases). The CDR3 is made up of 13 amino acids. CDR1 and CDR2 (germline): KGHSH, LQKENI. Trimming took 6 bases from V and 1 from J, leaving 9 bases between them. CDR3 DNA: TGTGCCAGCTCTGTGACAGAGAACACTGAAGCTTTCTTT. It encodes CASSVTENTEAFF.

This clone was detected once. The rearrangement links TRBV18 to TRBJ1-1, with 9 bases that match TRBD1. The CDR3 has 13 amino acids. Germline CDR1 is KGHSH and CDR2 is LQKENI. The J segment lost 6 bases and the V segment lost 3 bases, leaving 2 bases of the junction unmatched. Here the CDR3 reads CASSPRQGAEAFF. CDR3 bases: TGTGCCAGCTCACCCAGACAGGGGGCTGAAGCTTTCTTT.

The chain is built from TRBV2 and TRBJ2-7; D is unclear. The germline V gene has CDR1 SNHLY and CDR2 FYNNEI. V lost 3 bases, J lost 6 bases, and 9 bases lay in between. The CDR3 length is 12 residues. CDR3 nucleotides: TGTGCCAGCAGTGAGAGCTGGGGCGAGCAGTACTTC. This sequence encodes CASSESWGEQYF.

This clone is a singleton in its sample. This rearrangement joins TRBV11-1 to TRBJ2-7; 7 bases fit TRBD2. In germline, CDR1 is SGHAT, CDR2 FQDESV (reference sequence). The V segment lost 5 bases and the J segment 1 base; nucleotides outside the gene matches: 8. The CDR3 spans 15 residues. The CDR3 sequence is CASSPGGSGSYEQYF. The CDR3 DNA reads as TGTGCCAGCAGCCCCGGGGGGTCCGGATCCTACGAGCAGTACTTC.

V gene TRBV5-1 combines with J gene TRBJ1-1, with D tentatively TRBD1 (6 bases). CDR3 size: 18 residues. Germline assignment: CDR1 SGHRS and CDR2 YFSETQ. V was pared by 0 bases and J by 1 base, with 19 bases between. Written as DNA, the CDR3 is TGCGCCAGCAGCTTGGACCCGCTCGGTCAGACAGGGAACACTGAAGCTTTCTTT. Translation gives CASSLDPLGQTGNTEAFF.

The rearrangement links TRBV27 to TRBJ2-7, with TRBD2 identical over 8 bases. Germline CDR1 reads MNHEY; CDR2 reads SMNVEV (reference sequence). The CDR3 loop spans 14 amino acids. The junction had 9 bases not matched to a gene; V was cut back by 7 bases and J by 4 bases. CDR3 loop: CASTPAGGGYEQYF. The DNA for the CDR3 is TGTGCCAGCACCCCGGCGGGGGGAGGATACGAGCAGTACTTC.

This sequence joins TRBV7-9 and TRBJ2-3; D is unclear. Germline CDR1 and CDR2: SEHNR and FQNEAQ (reference sequence). The CDR3 totals 14 residues. V shed 1 base and J shed 7 bases, with 12 bases lying between them. The CDR3 DNA follows: TGTGCCAGCAGCTTAGTGGGCAGCCCGTATACGCAGTATTTT. Amino acid sequence: CASSLVGSPYTQYF.

This chain links TRBV6-1 with TRBJ2-2; no clear D. Trimming took 4 bases from V and 7 from J, leaving 7 bases between them. The CDR3 contains 12 residues. The germline V gene has CDR1 MNHNS and CDR2 SASEGT. CDR3 DNA: TGTGCCAGCAGTGCAATCAGCGGGGAGCTGTTTTTT. Translation: CASSAISGELFF.

V usage is TRBV11-3 and J usage is TRBJ1-6, with 7 bases lining up with TRBD1. The CDR3 covers 14 residues. CDR1 and CDR2 from the germline V gene are SGHNT and YENEEA. V trimming: 6 bases; J trimming: 6 bases; junction bases outside the gene matches: 5. The CDR3 coding sequence is TGTGCCAGCAGGACGGGACAGATTAATTCACCCCTCCACTTT. This sequence encodes CASRTGQINSPLHF. The full variable domain, with the rest looked up from reference TRBV11-3 and TRBJ1-6, is EAGVVQSPRYKIIEKKQPVAFWCNPISGHNTLYWYLQNLGQGPELLIRYENEEAVDDSQLPKDRFSAERLKGVDSTLKIQPAELGDSAVYLCASRTGQINSPLHFGNGTRLTVT.

The V and J genes are TRBV5-6 and TRBJ1-4; D remains unclear. In germline, CDR1 is SGHDT, CDR2 YYEEEE. The CDR3 sequence is 12 residues long. Trimming cost V 5 bases and J 8 bases, with 10 bases left between them. In DNA, the CDR3 is TGTGCCAGCAGTAGTGATTCAGAAAAACTGTTTTTT. It encodes CASSSDSEKLFF.